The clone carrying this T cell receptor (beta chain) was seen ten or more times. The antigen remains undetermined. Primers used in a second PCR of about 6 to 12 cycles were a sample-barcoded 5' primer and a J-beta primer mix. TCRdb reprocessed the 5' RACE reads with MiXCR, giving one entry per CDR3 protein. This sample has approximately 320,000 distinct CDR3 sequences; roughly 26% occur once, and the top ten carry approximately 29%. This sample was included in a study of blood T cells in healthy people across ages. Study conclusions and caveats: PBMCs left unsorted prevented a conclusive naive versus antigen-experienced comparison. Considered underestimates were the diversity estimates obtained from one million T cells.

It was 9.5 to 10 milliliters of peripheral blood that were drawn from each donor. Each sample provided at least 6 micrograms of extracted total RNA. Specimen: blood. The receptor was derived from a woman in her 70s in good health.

CDR3 protein: CASSFEQDFREQYF. The CDR3 bases are TGTGCCAGCAGCTTCGAACAGGATTTTAGGGAGCAGTACTTC. This chain joins TRBV5-8 and TRBJ2-7; TRBD1 might be the D (5 bases). This CDR3 contains 14 residues. The germline V and J ends were trimmed by 2 bases and 7 bases, with 16 bases remaining between them. In germline, CDR1 is SGHTS, CDR2 YDEGEE.